These 16 T cell receptor beta chains were sequenced from one sample in a study of cytomegalovirus exposure and HLA in healthy donors. 60 Vbeta and 13 Jbeta primers were used in PCR. TCRdb keeps only in-frame clones here, not all; method: immunoSEQ multiplex PCR. The data contain about 130,000 clones, around 74% of them singletons. The sequencing sample was made of PBMCs. These receptors were obtained from a woman in her 50s in good health and CMV-seropositive.

This clone occurred a few times. The chain links TRBV10-3 to TRBJ2-2; TRBD1 matches at 7 bases. The CDR3 runs 18 residues. CDR1 and CDR2 from the germline V gene are ENHRY and SYGVKD. Trimming took 8 bases from V and 5 from J; bases not matched to a gene: 20. In DNA, the CDR3 is TGTGCCATCTGTCCCGGGACAGCTACCCTCTCATGGACCGGGGAGCTGTTTTTT. Translated: CAICPGTATLSWTGELFF.

This chain connects TRBV6-1 to TRBJ1-2; unclear D gene. Trimming removed 5 bases at V and 1 base at J, with 14 bases between. Germline CDR1 and CDR2: MNHNS and SASEGT. This CDR3 is 15 amino acids long. The CDR3 DNA reads as TGTGCCAGCAGTTCCCAAGGAGGTCGTAACTATGGCTACACCTTC. Its protein is CASSSQGGRNYGYTF.

The chain has TRBV27 and TRBJ2-7; tentatively, D is TRBD1 (6 bases). Germline V CDR1 and CDR2: MNHEY, SMNVEV (reference sequence). The CDR3 sequence is 14 residues long. Trimming removed 2 bases at V and 5 bases at J, with 13 bases between. The CDR3 bases are TGTGCCAGCAGTTTACTCTCAGGGGTCGACGAGCAGTACTTC. Amino acids: CASSLLSGVDEQYF.

This clone has only one observation. The chain uses TRBV7-2 and TRBJ1-6, with 7 bases fitting TRBD1. The CDR3 has 18 residues. V shed 4 bases, J shed 0 bases, and the junction held 9 bases outside the gene matches. The V gene's germline CDR1 is SGHTA and CDR2 FQGNSA. CDR3 region: CASSSWGQLVSYNSPLHF. Written as DNA, the CDR3 is TGTGCCAGCAGCTCCTGGGGACAGTTGGTCTCCTATAATTCACCCCTCCACTTT. Based on the CDR3 plus reference TRBV7-2 and TRBJ1-6, the full variable domain is GAGVSQSPSNKVTEKGKDVELRCDPISGHTALYWYRQSLGQGLEFLIYFQGNSAPDKSGLPSDRFSAERTGGSVSTLTIQRTQQEDSAVYLCASSSWGQLVSYNSPLHFGNGTRLTVT.

This chain connects TRBV7-7 to TRBJ2-1, with 8 positions matching TRBD1. This CDR3 is 15 amino acids long. Germline V gene lookup returns CDR1 SSHAT and CDR2 FNYEAQ (reference sequence). J lost 3 bases, V lost 5 bases, and 6 bases had no gene match. The CDR3 here is CASSVDRGGYNEQFF. The CDR3 DNA reads as TGTGCCAGCAGCGTCGACAGGGGCGGCTACAATGAGCAGTTCTTC.

The gene calls are TRBV4-1 and TRBJ2-2, with 8 bases lining up with TRBD1. The CDR3 contains 15 residues. V was pared by 2 bases and J by 6 bases, with 5 bases of the junction left unmatched. CDR1 MGHRA and CDR2 YSYEKL come from the germline V gene. The CDR3 DNA reads TGCGCCAGCAGCCAATCAGGGGGCTTCGCCGGGGAGCTGTTTTTT. Translating it yields CASSQSGGFAGELFF.

V and J are TRBV19 and TRBJ1-1, with D possibly matching TRBD1 (5 bases). CDR3 length: 14 amino acids. Germline loops: CDR1 LNHDA, CDR2 SQIVND (reference sequence). The ends were cut back, 7 bases at V and 6 bases at J, with 18 bases in the middle. The CDR3 spells CASKSGGTAAEAFF. CDR3 coding DNA: TGTGCCAGTAAATCGGGGGGTACGGCGGCTGAAGCTTTCTTT.

V usage is TRBV28 and J usage is TRBJ2-4; 10 nucleotides agree with TRBD2. Germline CDR1 is MDHEN and CDR2 is SYDVKM. This CDR3 is built from 15 residues. V shed 6 bases and J 15 bases; nucleotides not matched to a gene: 17. Here the CDR3 reads CASRAPSGGSSGWYF. The CDR3 bases are TGTGCCAGCAGAGCACCTAGCGGGGGCTCTTCGGGGTGGTACTTC.

The rearrangement joins TRBV7-8 to TRBJ2-7; a weak D match, TRBD1 (5 bases). This CDR3 region has 13 residues. V lost 3 bases to trimming and J lost 5 bases, with 11 bases between them. In germline, CDR1 is SGHVS, CDR2 FQNEAQ. CDR3 sequence (DNA): TGTGCCAGCAGCTTTGATAGGGGCAACGAGCAGTACTTC. It is translated as CASSFDRGNEQYF.

This clone is a singleton in its sample. The chain joins TRBV5-1 to TRBJ1-2, with 7 bases matching TRBD1. CDR1 is SGHRS, CDR2 YFSETQ, per germline. This CDR3 region has 16 residues. The V segment lost 3 bases and the J segment 0 bases; nucleotides outside the gene matches: 8. The CDR3 sequence: CASSSGTVITNYGYTF. CDR3 sequence (DNA): TGCGCCAGCAGCTCCGGGACAGTTATCACTAACTATGGCTACACCTTC.

The rearrangement joins TRBV7-2 to TRBJ2-5; 14 bases are shared with TRBD2. V shed 5 bases, J shed 11 bases, and the junction held 10 bases outside the gene matches. Per germline, CDR1 SGHTA and CDR2 FQGNSA. This CDR3 has 15 amino acids. CDR3 bases: TGTGCCAGCAGCCGTCGACCGGGACTAGCGGGGGATCAGTACTTC. Its protein product is CASSRRPGLAGDQYF.

The V call is TRBV15, the J call TRBJ1-4; no reliable D call. Germline assignment: CDR1 LNHNV and CDR2 YYDKDF (reference sequence). The CDR3 covers 16 residues. Trimming stripped 1 base from V and 6 bases from J, with 15 bases between. The CDR3 is CATSRVMGITDEKLFF. The CDR3 nucleotides read TGTGCCACCAGCAGAGTCATGGGCATTACAGATGAAAAACTGTTTTTT.

The J gene is TRBJ2-5, the V gene TRBV7-9, with TRBD1 as a possible D gene (5 bases). Germline values: CDR1 SEHNR, CDR2 FQNEAQ (reference sequence). V gave up 3 bases and J gave up 4 bases, with 9 bases separating them. CDR3 size: 13 residues. CDR3 region: CASSFREGETQYF. DNA for the CDR3: TGTGCCAGCAGCTTCAGGGAAGGAGAGACCCAGTACTTC.

This clone has only a few counts. The chain uses TRBV5-5 and TRBJ2-1; D not certain. V was pared by 2 bases and J by 7 bases, with 4 bases between. CDR3 length equals 11 residues. CDR1 and CDR2 (germline): SGHKS, YYEKEE (reference sequence). CDR3 protein: CASSFMNEQFF. The CDR3 bases are TGTGCCAGCAGCTTCATGAATGAGCAGTTCTTC.

Comments on this clone: A junction boundary mismatches the germline segment, possibly from a read error. The chain is built from TRBV7-9 and TRBJ2-7; 7 nucleotides align to TRBD1. Germline V gives CDR1 SEHNR, CDR2 FQNEAQ (reference sequence). This CDR3 has 16 amino acids. In DNA, the CDR3 is TGTTCCAGCAGCACACCGGGACAGTCCTTCTCCTACGAGCAGTACTTC. Protein product: CSSSTPGQSFSYEQYF.

This clone has only a few counts. The chain is built from TRBV2 and TRBJ1-4; 8 nucleotides align to TRBD1. V dropped 4 bases and J dropped 6; count of bases not matched to a gene: 4. The germline V gene encodes CDR1 SNHLY and CDR2 FYNNEI. CDR3 length: 14 residues. This chain's CDR3 is CASSVQGGYEKLFF. The CDR3 coding sequence is TGTGCCAGCAGTGTACAGGGGGGGTATGAAAAACTGTTTTTT.